Listed below are T cell receptor beta chains from one sample, sequenced in a study of HIV-infected children after antiretroviral therapy interruption. TCRdb analysed the 3' RACE reads with MiXCR anew, one entry per CDR3 protein. The sample consists of about 15,000 distinct CDR3 sequences, roughly 3.5% of them appearing once. The sequenced sample was CD45RO+ CD8+ T cells from PBMCs, pooled from several time points, obtained from a donor given antiretroviral therapy, either interrupted or continuous. The receptor set was obtained from a pool of human donors with HIV. The CDR3 runs from the conserved cysteine through the conserved F or W. D genes are given only for firm matches. Not all rows give a size; the values are once, few, many and, for expanded clones, a class.

d_gene: NA
abundance: many
v_gene: TRBV4-1
len: 15
j_gene: TRBJ2-3
CDR3aa: CASSHPRLVKDTQYF
CDR3nt: TGCGCCAGCAGCCACCCCCGCCTAGTTAAGGATACGCAGTATTTT

d_gene: TRBD1
abundance: many
v_gene: TRBV7-9
len: 14
j_gene: TRBJ2-7
CDR3aa: CASSTRQGPYEQYF
CDR3nt: TGTGCCAGCAGCACAAGACAGGGCCCCTACGAGCAGTACTTC

d_gene: NA
abundance: many
v_gene: TRBV15
len: 15
j_gene: TRBJ1-1
CDR3aa: CATSRDSEGPTEAFF
CDR3nt: TGTGCCACCAGCAGAGATTCGGAGGGCCCAACTGAAGCTTTCTTT

d_gene: NA
abundance: many
v_gene: TRBV2
len: 14
j_gene: TRBJ2-7
CDR3aa: CAGGRTNRPYEQYF
CDR3nt: TGTGCCGGGGGAAGGACTAATCGACCCTACGAGCAGTACTTC

d_gene: NA
abundance: many
v_gene: TRBV5-6
len: 17
j_gene: TRBJ1-3
CDR3aa: CASSSNTGQVLGNTIYF
CDR3nt: TGTGCCAGCAGCTCGAACACGGGCCAGGTCCTTGGAAACACCATATATTTT

d_gene: TRBD2
abundance: few
v_gene: TRBV10-3
len: 18
j_gene: TRBJ2-7
CDR3aa: CAISESRVETSGLYEQYF
CDR3nt: TGTGCCATCAGTGAGTCAAGGGTGGAAACTAGCGGATTATACGAGCAGTACTTC

d_gene: NA
abundance: many
v_gene: TRBV12-3/TRBV12-4
len: 12
j_gene: TRBJ2-5
CDR3aa: CASRQEQETQYF
CDR3nt: TGTGCCAGCAGACAAGAACAAGAGACCCAGTACTTC

d_gene: TRBD2
abundance: many
v_gene: TRBV12-3/TRBV12-4
len: 17
j_gene: TRBJ2-7
CDR3aa: CASSLWGPQGLGREQYF
CDR3nt: TGTGCCAGCAGTTTGTGGGGTCCCCAAGGACTAGGACGAGAGCAGTACTTC

d_gene: TRBD1
abundance: many
v_gene: TRBV11-2
len: 16
j_gene: TRBJ2-2
CDR3aa: CASSLQPSGGTGELFF
CDR3nt: TGTGCCAGCAGCTTACAGCCTTCAGGGGGCACCGGGGAGCTGTTTTTT

d_gene: NA
abundance: many
v_gene: TRBV10-3
len: 14
j_gene: TRBJ1-1
CDR3aa: CAISLSLGDTEAFF
CDR3nt: TGTGCCATCAGTCTCTCCTTGGGGGACACTGAAGCTTTCTTT

d_gene: NA
abundance: many
v_gene: TRBV7-9
len: 14
j_gene: TRBJ2-2
CDR3aa: CASSLSLGGGELFF
CDR3nt: TGTGCCAGCAGCTTGTCGTTGGGTGGCGGGGAGCTGTTTTTT

d_gene: NA
abundance: medium-sized
v_gene: TRBV20-1
len: 15
j_gene: TRBJ2-7
CDR3aa: CSARAQASFSYEQYF
CDR3nt: TGCAGTGCCAGGGCCCAAGCCTCATTCTCCTACGAGCAGTACTTC

d_gene: TRBD2
abundance: many
v_gene: TRBV6-1
len: 17
j_gene: TRBJ2-3
CDR3aa: CASSRTSGGEGTDTQYF
CDR3nt: TGTGCCAGCAGTCGCACTAGCGGGGGGGAAGGCACAGATACGCAGTATTTT

d_gene: NA
abundance: many
v_gene: TRBV11-2
len: 15
j_gene: TRBJ1-1
CDR3aa: CASSGVSGENTEAFF
CDR3nt: TGTGCCAGCAGCGGGGTCTCAGGGGAGAACACTGAAGCTTTCTTT

d_gene: TRBD2
abundance: many
v_gene: TRBV7-8
len: 14
j_gene: TRBJ2-1
CDR3aa: CASRSGGSYNEQFF
CDR3nt: TGTGCCAGCAGGAGCGGGGGGAGCTACAATGAGCAGTTCTTC

d_gene: NA
abundance: NA
v_gene: TRBV12-3/TRBV12-4
len: 11
j_gene: TRBJ2-5
CDR3aa: CASRQGETQYF
CDR3nt: TGTGCCAGCAGGCAAGGGGAGACCCAGTACTTC

d_gene: NA
abundance: many
v_gene: TRBV5-1
len: 16
j_gene: TRBJ2-5
CDR3aa: CASSSYRLPLQETQYF
CDR3nt: TGCGCCAGCAGCTCATACAGGTTACCCCTCCAAGAGACCCAGTACTTC

d_gene: NA
abundance: many
v_gene: TRBV6-4
len: 15
j_gene: TRBJ2-3
CDR3aa: CASSDGEGGTDTQYF
CDR3nt: TGTGCCAGCAGTGACGGGGAAGGGGGGACAGATACGCAGTATTTT

d_gene: NA
abundance: NA
v_gene: TRBV6-2/TRBV6-3
len: 14
j_gene: TRBJ2-7
CDR3aa: CASSYDGRHYEQYF
CDR3nt: TGTGCCAGCAGTTACGATGGCCGTCACTACGAGCAGTACTTC

d_gene: NA
abundance: many
v_gene: TRBV3-1
len: 17
j_gene: TRBJ1-6
CDR3aa: CASSQVRLPYLNSPLHF
CDR3nt: TGTGCCAGCAGCCAAGTCCGACTTCCTTATTTAAATTCACCCCTCCACTTT

d_gene: TRBD2
abundance: many
v_gene: TRBV14
len: 14
j_gene: TRBJ2-2
CDR3aa: CASSRTSGTGELFF
CDR3nt: TGTGCCAGCAGCCGGACTAGCGGCACCGGGGAGCTGTTTTTT

d_gene: TRBD2
abundance: many
v_gene: TRBV5-1
len: 17
j_gene: TRBJ2-1
CDR3aa: CASSLRLAGGSYNEQFF
CDR3nt: TGCGCCAGCAGCTTGAGGCTAGCGGGGGGTTCCTACAATGAGCAGTTCTTC

d_gene: NA
abundance: many
v_gene: TRBV7-3
len: 13
j_gene: TRBJ2-1
CDR3aa: CASSFTDWGEQFF
CDR3nt: TGTGCCAGCAGTTTCACGGATTGGGGTGAGCAGTTCTTC

d_gene: NA
abundance: many
v_gene: TRBV7-3
len: 12
j_gene: TRBJ1-1
CDR3aa: CASSLYRVRAFF
CDR3nt: TGTGCCAGCAGCCTCTACAGGGTGCGCGCTTTCTTT

d_gene: NA
abundance: many
v_gene: TRBV28
len: 14
j_gene: TRBJ2-7
CDR3aa: CASSFQGLPHEQYF
CDR3nt: TGTGCCAGCAGTTTCCAGGGACTTCCCCACGAGCAGTACTTC

d_gene: TRBD1
abundance: medium-sized
v_gene: TRBV6-1
len: 14
j_gene: TRBJ1-2
CDR3aa: CASRPGQENYGYTF
CDR3nt: TGTGCCAGCCGCCCCGGACAGGAGAACTATGGCTACACCTTC

d_gene: TRBD2
abundance: many
v_gene: TRBV12-3/TRBV12-4
len: 14
j_gene: TRBJ2-7
CDR3aa: CASRTLAGGGEQYF
CDR3nt: TGTGCCAGCAGAACATTAGCGGGGGGCGGCGAGCAGTACTTC